Below are 23 T cell receptor beta chains sequenced from a single sample in a study of cytomegalovirus exposure and HLA in healthy donors. 60 Vbeta and 13 Jbeta primers were used in PCR. Assay: immunoSEQ multiplex PCR; the TCRdb copy retains only in-frame clones and omits some. The sample yields tens of thousands of clones, over 75% seen once. What was sequenced was PBMCs. The receptors originated from a man in his fifties or sixties in good health and CMV-seronegative.

This clone was counted once. The genes are TRBV19 and TRBJ2-1, with a tentative D call TRBD1 (5 bases). This CDR3 contains 14 residues. The V gene lost 5 bases and the J gene lost 7 bases, with 15 bases spanning the gap. The germline V gene encodes CDR1 LNHDA and CDR2 SQIVND (reference sequence). The CDR3 loop is CASSLQGFQNEQFF. For the CDR3, the DNA is TGTGCCAGTAGTCTCCAGGGCTTCCAGAATGAGCAGTTCTTC. Full variable domain (missing parts from reference TRBV19 and TRBJ2-1): DGGITQSPKYLFRKEGQNVTLSCEQNLNHDAMYWYRQDPGQGLRLIYYSQIVNDFQKGDIAEGYSVSREKKESFPLTVTSAQKNPTAFYLCASSLQGFQNEQFFGPGTRLTVL.

This chain links TRBV5-4 with TRBJ2-5; no reliable D call. This CDR3 is 13 amino acids long. The germline V gene has CDR1 SGHNT and CDR2 YYREEE (reference sequence). V lost 3 bases, J lost 1 base, and 7 bases lay in between. Here the CDR3 reads CASSSSLQETQYF. CDR3 nucleotides: TGTGCCAGCAGCTCGTCCCTCCAAGAGACCCAGTACTTC.

This clone appeared once. V and J are TRBV2 and TRBJ2-1, with D possibly being TRBD2 (5 bases). CDR3 size: 16 residues. From germline, CDR1 is SNHLY and CDR2 FYNNEI. Deletions cut 2 bases from V and 0 bases from J, with 11 bases between. CDR3 in amino acids: CASSESGGYSYNEQFF. The CDR3 region has the DNA TGTGCCAGCAGTGAATCAGGCGGGTACTCCTACAATGAGCAGTTCTTC.

The chain uses TRBV25-1 and TRBJ2-3; the D is unclear. Germline assignment: CDR1 MGHDK and CDR2 SYGVNS. CDR3 length equals 12 residues. Trimming took 1 base from V and 6 from J, leaving 5 bases between them. CDR3 nucleotide sequence: TGTGCCAGCAGTGAATTGGCCGATACGCAGTATTTT. Its protein product is CASSELADTQYF.

The chain joins TRBV10-3 to TRBJ1-1; a possible D gene is TRBD1 (5 bases). Trimming took 5 bases from V and 0 from J, leaving 13 bases between them. Germline V gene data show CDR1 as ENHRY and CDR2 as SYGVKD. The CDR3 runs to 15 residues. The CDR3 region has the DNA TGTGCCATCAGTCGGACACCTACATTGAACACTGAAGCTTTCTTT. Its protein product is CAISRTPTLNTEAFF.

The J gene is TRBJ2-5, the V gene TRBV27, with D maybe TRBD2 (5 bases). The CDR3 is 17 residues long. Germline CDR1 and CDR2: MNHEY and SMNVEV (reference sequence). V lost 3 bases, J lost 5 bases, and 22 bases lay in between. The CDR3 bases are TGTGCCAGCAGTTTGGGCGAGGGCCGGAGCCAGGTGGAGACCCAGTACTTC. Residues: CASSLGEGRSQVETQYF.

This clone was observed a few times. The chain employs TRBV28 and TRBJ2-7; 10 bases match TRBD1. Germline lookup yields CDR1 MDHEN and CDR2 SYDVKM. The CDR3 has 18 residues. V was pared by 2 bases and J by 0 bases, with 10 bases of the junction left unmatched. The DNA for the CDR3 is TGTGCCAGCAGTTTAAGTGGGTGGGGACAGGGGAGCTCCTACGAGCAGTACTTC. Translation gives CASSLSGWGQGSSYEQYF.

This rearrangement joins TRBV7-9 to TRBJ1-1, with D unclear. Between the trimmed V and J ends, which lost 3 bases and 5 bases, there was a span of 13 bases. Germline V gives CDR1 SEHNR, CDR2 FQNEAQ (reference sequence). The CDR3 runs to 14 residues. The CDR3 loop reads CASSFPGGGTEAFF. The CDR3 region has the DNA TGTGCCAGCAGCTTCCCCGGCGGAGGGACTGAAGCTTTCTTT.

V usage is TRBV29-1 and J usage is TRBJ2-7; 8 bases map to TRBD1. V trimming: 6 bases; J trimming: 2 bases; junction bases outside the gene matches: 6. CDR1 is SQVTM, CDR2 ANQGSEA, per germline. The length of the CDR3 is 13 residues. CDR3 nucleotide sequence: TGCAGCGTGGCATCAGGGGGCCCCTACGAGCAGTACTTC. Amino acids: CSVASGGPYEQYF.

The rearrangement uses TRBV27 and TRBJ2-7, with a weak D call TRBD2 (5 bases). Germline V lookup: CDR1 MNHEY, CDR2 SMNVEV (reference sequence). This CDR3 has 13 amino acids. Trimming took off 6 bases at V and 1 base at J, with 10 bases between the two ends. The CDR3 DNA reads TGTGCCAGCAGGCCGGGGTTTTCCTACGAGCAGTACTTC. Translated, it gives CASRPGFSYEQYF.

This clone was observed a single time. The CDR3 loop reads CASSHPLEGSYGYTF. CDR3 DNA: TGTGCCAGCAGCCACCCTTTAGAGGGTTCCTATGGCTACACCTTC. J is TRBJ1-2 and V is TRBV16; D call uncertain. The CDR3 runs 15 residues. CDR1 KGHSY and CDR2 FQNENV come from the germline V gene. Trimming cost V 3 bases and J 4 bases, with 15 bases left between them.

Of note for this clone: An end of the junction does not agree with germline; a read error may underlie this. This chain uses TRBV19 with TRBJ1-5; D unclear. The germline gives CDR1 LNHDA, CDR2 SQIVND (reference sequence). CDR3 size: 15 residues. CDR3 sequence: CASSMVIYSNRPQHF. The CDR3 DNA follows: TGTGCCAGTAGTATGGTCATTTATAGCAATCGGCCCCAGCATTTT. Full variable domain (missing parts from reference TRBV19 and TRBJ1-5): DGGITQSPKYLFRKEGQNVTLSCEQNLNHDAMYWYRQDPGQGLRLIYYSQIVNDFQKGDIAEGYSVSREKKESFPLTVTSAQKNPTAFYLCASSMVIYSNRPQHFGDGTRLSIL.

The rearrangement links TRBV28 to TRBJ2-7; 10 positions agree with TRBD1. This CDR3 is built from 15 residues. Trimming took 2 bases from V and 10 from J; bases not matched to a gene: 11. The germline V gene has CDR1 MDHEN and CDR2 SYDVKM. The chain's CDR3 is CASSLPQPGTGVQYF. CDR3 bases: TGTGCCAGCAGTTTACCACAGCCAGGGACAGGGGTACAGTACTTC. Variable domain in full (rest from reference TRBV28 and TRBJ2-7): DVKVTQSSRYLVKRTGEKVFLECVQDMDHENMFWYRQDPGLGLRLIYFSYDVKMKEKGDIPEGYSVSREKKERFSLILESASTNQTSMYLCASSLPQPGTGVQYFGPGTRLTVT.

Only a few counts were recorded for this clone. V usage is TRBV5-1 and J usage is TRBJ2-7, with D tentatively TRBD1 (6 bases). Trimming took 5 bases from V and 0 from J, leaving 15 bases between them. The germline V gene has CDR1 SGHRS and CDR2 YFSETQ. The CDR3 is 15 residues long. CDR3 in amino acids: CASRPQGSSSYEQYF. In DNA form, the CDR3 reads TGCGCCAGCAGGCCACAGGGATCTAGCTCCTACGAGCAGTACTTC.

The chain has TRBV4-2 and TRBJ2-3, with 12 positions matching TRBD2. The V gene's germline CDR1 is LGHNA and CDR2 YNFKEQ. CDR3 length equals 16 residues. After removal of 4 bases from V and 5 bases from J, the junction contained 7 bases not matched to a gene. The CDR3 loop reads CASSRETSGSRDTQYF. For the CDR3, the DNA is TGTGCCAGCAGCCGAGAGACTAGCGGGAGTCGAGATACGCAGTATTTT.

This clone came up once. The chain uses TRBV28 and TRBJ2-3, with 9 bases aligning to TRBD1. Germline trimming cut 10 bases from V and 0 bases from J; bases unmatched to any gene: 14. Germline V gives CDR1 MDHEN, CDR2 SYDVKM. The CDR3 contains 17 residues. The CDR3 coding sequence is TGTGCCACCAAACCTGACAGGGGGACCCCTAGCACAGATACGCAGTATTTT. Protein product: CATKPDRGTPSTDTQYF.

V usage is TRBV10-1 and J usage is TRBJ2-5, with no clear D. Deletions cut 7 bases from V and 2 bases from J, with 11 bases between. This CDR3 is built from 13 residues. Germline assignment: CDR1 WNHNN and CDR2 SYGVQD (reference sequence). CDR3 loop: CASIRSVQETQYF. In DNA, the CDR3 is TGCGCCAGCATTAGGAGCGTTCAAGAGACCCAGTACTTC.

This sequence joins TRBV10-3 and TRBJ2-3, with D perhaps TRBD2 (8 bases). The V and J ends lost 3 bases and 6 bases respectively, with 25 bases between them. CDR1 ENHRY and CDR2 SYGVKD come from the germline V gene. The CDR3 runs to 18 residues. CDR3 DNA sequence: TGTGCCATCAGTGACCCCTCCAGGGGGGAGCGGGAGACGGATACGCAGTATTTT. It translates to CAISDPSRGERETDTQYF.

This clone is medium-sized in the sample. The V gene is TRBV6-1, the J gene TRBJ2-7; 9 bases map to TRBD1. Unmatched junction bases numbered 3, after V lost 0 bases and J lost 3 bases. The CDR3 runs to 15 residues. Germline-derived CDR1 and CDR2 are MNHNS and SASEGT. This CDR3 is CASSEAETGGYEQYF. CDR3 nucleotides: TGTGCCAGCAGTGAAGCCGAGACAGGGGGCTACGAGCAGTACTTC.

The chain joins TRBV19 to TRBJ2-1; perhaps TRBD1 as D (5 bases). Trimming removed 4 bases from V and 7 bases from J, with 11 bases in between. Germline lookup yields CDR1 LNHDA and CDR2 SQIVND (reference sequence). There are 13 residues in the CDR3. The CDR3 bases are TGTGCCAGTAGTACCAGGGTAGAAAATGAGCAGTTCTTC. It is translated as CASSTRVENEQFF.

This sequence joins TRBV7-3 and TRBJ2-3; 14 bases match TRBD2. This CDR3 spans 17 amino acids. The V gene's germline CDR1 is SGHTA and CDR2 FQGTGA. V was pared by 2 bases and J by 0 bases, with 1 base of the junction left unmatched. The CDR3 region has the DNA TGTGCCAGCAGCTTAGGGACTAGCGGGAGAAGCACAGATACGCAGTATTTT. Its translation: CASSLGTSGRSTDTQYF.

This chain links TRBV9 with TRBJ2-3, with D unresolved. V lost 4 bases, J lost 9 bases, and 12 bases lay in between. The CDR3 loop spans 12 amino acids. Germline V CDR1 and CDR2: SGDLS, YYNGEE. CDR3 protein: CASSSLFQTQYF. The CDR3 nucleotides read TGTGCCAGCAGCTCCTTATTTCAGACGCAGTATTTT.

The V call is TRBV7-2, the J call TRBJ2-5; 7 bases are a match to TRBD2. Trimming at V came to 1 base and at J to 3 bases, leaving 8 bases not matched to a gene. The CDR3 is made up of 16 amino acids. Germline assignment: CDR1 SGHTA and CDR2 FQGNSA. The CDR3 loop reads CASSLDAWSGEETQYF. The CDR3 DNA is TGTGCCAGCAGCTTAGATGCGTGGAGCGGGGAAGAGACCCAGTACTTC.